This T cell receptor (beta chain) stems from a study of blood T cell repertoires in COVID-19. Background on the study: COVID-19 samples from acute and convalescent phases originated in the United States, Italy and Spain. T cells, B-cell-depleted T cells, or PBMCs supplied cDNA or gDNA.

Germline V gene sequence: CDR1 LNHDA, CDR2 SQIVND (reference sequence). This CDR3 contains 15 residues. Worth noting for this clone: The junction shows a germline mismatch at one end, possibly a read error.

Authors' processing steps: Reference gene primer amplification gave estimated nucleated cell counts. Only in-frame clones appear in the TCRdb table, and some are missing; sequencing was by immunoSEQ multiplex PCR. V and J calls plus clone size are reproduced from that table; the DNA served to infer D and trimming. The sample carries 250,000 to 350,000 clones, roughly 88% recorded once. The sample taken for sequencing was peripheral blood. This clonotype was obtained from a woman younger than 45 with active or convalescent COVID-19. This chain uses TRBV19 with TRBJ1-6; D is undetermined. CDR3: CASSIGILSDSPLHF. DNA for the CDR3: TGTGCCAGTAGCATAGGCATACTGAGCGATTCACCCCTCCACTTT. Full variable domain (rest looked up from reference TRBV19 and TRBJ1-6): DGGITQSPKYLFRKEGQNVTLSCEQNLNHDAMYWYRQDPGQGLRLIYYSQIVNDFQKGDIAEGYSVSREKKESFPLTVTSAQKNPTAFYLCASSIGILSDSPLHFGNGTRLTVT.